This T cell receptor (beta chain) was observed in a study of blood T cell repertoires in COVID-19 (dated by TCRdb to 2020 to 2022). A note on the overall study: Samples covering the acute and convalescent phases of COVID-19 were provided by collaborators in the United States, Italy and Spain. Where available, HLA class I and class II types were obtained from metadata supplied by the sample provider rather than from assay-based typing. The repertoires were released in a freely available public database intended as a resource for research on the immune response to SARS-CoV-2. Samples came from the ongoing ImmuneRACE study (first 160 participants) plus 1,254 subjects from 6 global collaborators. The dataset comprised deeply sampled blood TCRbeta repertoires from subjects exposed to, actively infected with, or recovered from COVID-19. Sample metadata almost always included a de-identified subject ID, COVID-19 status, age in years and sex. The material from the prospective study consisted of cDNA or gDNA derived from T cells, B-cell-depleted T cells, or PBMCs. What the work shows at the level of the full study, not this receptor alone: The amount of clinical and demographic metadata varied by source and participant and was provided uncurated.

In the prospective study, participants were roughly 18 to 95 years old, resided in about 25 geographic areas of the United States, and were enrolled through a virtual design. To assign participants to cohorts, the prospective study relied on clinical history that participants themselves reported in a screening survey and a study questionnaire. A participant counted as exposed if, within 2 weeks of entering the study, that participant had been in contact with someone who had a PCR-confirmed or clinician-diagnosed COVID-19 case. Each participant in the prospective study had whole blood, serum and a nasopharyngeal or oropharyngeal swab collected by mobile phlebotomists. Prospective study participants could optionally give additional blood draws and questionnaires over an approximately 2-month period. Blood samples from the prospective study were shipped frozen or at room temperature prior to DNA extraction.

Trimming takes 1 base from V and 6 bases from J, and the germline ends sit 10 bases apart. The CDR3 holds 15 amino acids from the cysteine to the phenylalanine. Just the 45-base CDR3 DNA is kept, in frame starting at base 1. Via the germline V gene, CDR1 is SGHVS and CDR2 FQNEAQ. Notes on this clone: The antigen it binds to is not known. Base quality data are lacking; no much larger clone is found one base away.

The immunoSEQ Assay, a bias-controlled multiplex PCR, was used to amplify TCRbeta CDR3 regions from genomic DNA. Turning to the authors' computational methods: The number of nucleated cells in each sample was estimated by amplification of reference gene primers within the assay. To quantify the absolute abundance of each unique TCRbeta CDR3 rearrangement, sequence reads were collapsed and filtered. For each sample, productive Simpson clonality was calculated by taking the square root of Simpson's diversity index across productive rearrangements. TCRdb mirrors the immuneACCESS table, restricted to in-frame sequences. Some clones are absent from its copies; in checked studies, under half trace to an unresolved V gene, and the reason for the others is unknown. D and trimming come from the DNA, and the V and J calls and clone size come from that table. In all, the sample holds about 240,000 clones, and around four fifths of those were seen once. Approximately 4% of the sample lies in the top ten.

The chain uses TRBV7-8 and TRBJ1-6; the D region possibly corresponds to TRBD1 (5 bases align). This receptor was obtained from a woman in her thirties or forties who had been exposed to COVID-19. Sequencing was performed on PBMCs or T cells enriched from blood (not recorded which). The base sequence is TGTGCCAGCAGCTTAGTAGGGGATGGTAATTCACCCCTCCACTTT. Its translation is CASSLVGDGNSPLHF.